Listed below are T cell receptor beta chains from one sample, sequenced in a study of T cell responses to AZD1222 COVID-19 vaccine. TCRdb's table, derived via immunoSEQ multiplex PCR, lists solely in-frame clones and lacks some. This sample yields 100,000 or so clones, of which 80% to 90% are seen a single time; roughly two fifths belongs to the top ten. The material was peripheral blood, obtained 28 days after the second AZD1222 dose. These receptors were taken from an adult who received the AZD1222 COVID-19 vaccine. Both conserved end residues are part of each CDR3. The order of the fields is V gene, D gene, J gene, clone size, CDR3 protein, CDR3 DNA. D genes are given only for firm matches. Clone size appears in some rows only: once, few, many, or a class for an expanded clone.

>TRBV11-2|TRBD2|TRBJ2-3|.
CASSFRLAGVADTQYF
TGTGCCAGCAGCTTCCGGTTAGCGGGAGTCGCGGATACGCAGTATTTT
>TRBV11-2|.|TRBJ1-1|.
CASSLDPHSVAFF
TGTGCCAGCAGCTTAGATCCCCACAGTGTGGCTTTCTTT
>TRBV19|.|TRBJ2-3|.
CASSVRAADTQYF
TGTGCCAGTTCTGTGCGGGCGGCAGATACGCAGTATTTT
>TRBV5-1|.|TRBJ1-4|.
CASSPGHANEKLFF
TGCGCCAGCAGCCCGGGACACGCTAATGAAAAACTGTTTTTT
>TRBV7-3|.|TRBJ2-1|.
CASSFGDPYNEQFF
TGTGCCAGCAGCTTTGGAGACCCCTACAATGAGCAGTTCTTC
>TRBV28|.|TRBJ1-3|.
CASTGAISGNTIYF
TGTGCCAGCACGGGGGCCATCTCTGGAAACACCATATATTTT
>TRBV28|.|TRBJ2-7|.
CASRGPYEQYF
TGTGCCAGCAGGGGCCCTTACGAGCAGTACTTC
>TRBV14|TRBD2|TRBJ2-1|once
CASSQDIGRIYNEQFF
TGTGCCAGCAGCCAAGATATCGGGAGGATCTACAATGAGCAGTTCTTC
>TRBV7-3|TRBD2|TRBJ2-4|once
CASSLKPGTKDKNIQYF
TGTGCCAGCAGCTTAAAACCGGGGACTAAGGACAAAAACATTCAGTACTTC
>TRBV19|.|TRBJ2-2|.
CASSRGLAGELFF
TGTGCCAGTAGTCGAGGACTGGCCGGGGAGCTGTTTTTT
>TRBV28|.|TRBJ2-7|.
CASSSLLMGHEQYF
TGTGCCAGCAGTTCCTTGCTAATGGGCCACGAGCAGTACTTC
>TRBV28|TRBD1|TRBJ1-5|.
CASSLGDRDQVGNQPQHF
TGTGCCAGCAGTTTAGGGGACAGGGATCAGGTGGGCAATCAGCCCCAGCATTTT
>TRBV27|TRBD2|TRBJ2-5|.
CASTPSGTWGETQYF
TGTGCCAGCACCCCTAGCGGTACGTGGGGAGAGACCCAGTACTTC
>TRBV5-1|.|TRBJ2-3|.
CASSSGETADTQYF
TGCGCCAGCAGCTCTGGGGAGACAGCAGATACGCAGTATTTT
>TRBV18|.|TRBJ2-3|.
CASSTSSLGDTQYF
TGTGCCAGCTCCACCAGTAGCCTAGGGGATACGCAGTATTTT
>TRBV7-9|TRBD1|TRBJ2-2|once
CASSEPGQGYTGELFF
TGTGCCAGCAGCGAACCGGGACAGGGGTACACCGGGGAGCTGTTTTTT
>TRBV28|TRBD1|TRBJ1-2|.
CASSTGGGYGYTF
TGTGCCAGCAGTACAGGGGGCGGCTATGGCTACACCTTC
>TRBV6-5|.|TRBJ1-6|.
CASSNAGFYNSPLHF
TGTGCCAGCAGCAACGCGGGATTCTATAATTCACCCCTCCACTTT
>TRBV3-1/TRBV3-2|.|TRBJ2-7|.
CASSQIDEQYF
TGTGCCAGCAGCCAGATCGACGAGCAGTACTTC
>TRBV19|.|TRBJ1-5|.
CASSIGPGIDQPQHF
TGTGCCAGTAGTATAGGTCCAGGGATAGATCAGCCCCAGCATTTT
>TRBV9|.|TRBJ1-6|.
CASSVGGSYNSPLHF
TGTGCCAGCAGCGTAGGGGGGTCTTATAATTCACCCCTCCACTTT